This TCR beta chain was sequenced for a study of blood T cell repertoires in COVID-19. For the study at large: Spain, Italy and the United States supplied samples that represented acute and convalescent COVID-19. T cells, B-cell-depleted T cells, or PBMCs provided the cDNA or gDNA that served as material.

Authors' methods: Reference gene primer amplification gave nucleated cell count estimates. Libraries were prepared by immunoSEQ multiplex PCR; TCRdb keeps only in-frame clonotypes and omits some of them. The V and J calls and clone size come from that table; D and trimming were worked out from the DNA. Among about 370,000 clones listed, 90% were seen once. Germline V gives CDR1 SGHTA, CDR2 FQGNSA. The CDR3 is 15 residues long. V lost 1 base and J 9 bases, leaving 13 bases between the germline ends. The TCR comes from a man between 18 and 35 years old with active or convalescent COVID-19. Sample: peripheral blood. This rearrangement joins TRBV7-2 to TRBJ1-6; tentative D call: TRBD1 (6 bases). The chain's CDR3 is CASSLDGTRGSPLHF. CDR3 DNA: TGTGCCAGCAGCTTAGATGGGACCAGGGGTTCACCCCTCCACTTT.